This T cell receptor (beta chain) was identified in a study of PD-L1 blockade in urothelial cancer. Sequenced by immunoSEQ multiplex PCR; TCRdb stores in-frame clones only, minus some. The sample yields more than 65,000 clones, around 90% seen once. The CDR3 is 12 amino acids. Trimming cost V 4 bases and J 5 bases, with 8 bases left between them. Germline V lookup: CDR1 SGHAT, CDR2 FQNNGV. Specimen: PBMCs, collected around atezolizumab (anti-PD-L1) treatment. J is TRBJ1-2 and V is TRBV11-2, with no clear D. This TCR came from an older woman with urothelial cancer. The chain's CDR3 is CASSSPGYGYTF. CDR3 bases: TGTGCCAGCAGCTCCCCCGGGTATGGCTACACCTTC.